These 13 T cell receptor beta chains originate from one sample sequenced in a study of radiotherapy plus CTLA-4 blockade in lung cancer. Sequencing used immunoSEQ multiplex PCR; TCRdb keeps in-frame clones, though not all of them. This table has tens of thousands of clones, 76% appearing once. Source: peripheral blood, taken from a patient treated with radiotherapy plus ipilimumab. Receptors were obtained from a human donor with non-small cell lung cancer who had stable disease on radiotherapy plus ipilimumab.

J is TRBJ2-7 and V is TRBV6-1; D not certain. The CDR3 totals 14 residues. Germline CDR1 and CDR2: MNHNS and SASEGT. The V and J ends lost 6 bases and 4 bases respectively, with 16 bases between them. In DNA form, the CDR3 reads TGTGCCAGCAGACCCGGGTCTGGAGTGTACGAGCAGTACGTC. As protein: CASRPGSGVYEQYV.

CDR3: CASSEGTLPYEQYF. The CDR3 DNA follows: TGCGCCAGCAGTGAGGGTACTCTACCCTACGAGCAGTACTTC. The chain combines TRBV10-1 with TRBJ2-7; D is unclear. Germline-derived CDR1 and CDR2 are WNHNN and SYGVQD (reference sequence). The CDR3 consists of 14 residues. Trimming took 2 bases from V and 2 from J, leaving 10 bases between them.

This chain joins TRBV6-6 and TRBJ2-3; 7 bases match TRBD1. In germline, CDR1 is MNHNY, CDR2 SVGAGI (reference sequence). This CDR3 spans 14 amino acids. With 5 bases clipped from V and 9 bases from J, the junction kept 11 bases outside the gene matches. CDR3 in DNA: TGTGCCAGCAGTCAAGGGGGAAGGGGGCCAACGCAGTATTTT. Its translation: CASSQGGRGPTQYF.

A word on this clone: The junction departs from germline at one end; a sequencing error may be responsible. The chain recombines TRBV2 with TRBJ1-4, with 8 bases lining up with TRBD1. The CDR3 is 14 amino acids. Germline V gives CDR1 SNHLY, CDR2 FYNNEI. DNA of the CDR3: TGTGCCAGCAGGGAAGGACAGGGAAAAGAAAAACTGTTTTTT. This gives the protein CASREGQGKEKLFF.

This sequence joins TRBV6-5 and TRBJ1-2; 7 bases fit TRBD1. After removal of 7 bases from V and 12 bases from J, the junction contained 8 bases not matched to a gene. Germline V gene data show CDR1 as MNHEY and CDR2 as SVGAGI. The CDR3 runs 11 residues. The CDR3 here is CASKQGRINTF. CDR3 nucleotides: TGTGCCAGCAAACAGGGGCGCATTAACACCTTC.

This chain links TRBV28 with TRBJ2-5, with 7 bases that match TRBD1. CDR1 and CDR2 from the germline V gene are MDHEN and SYDVKM. The CDR3 totals 15 residues. V lost 6 bases to trimming and J lost 1 base; unmatched junction nucleotides: 8. The CDR3, as DNA: TGTGCCAGCAGCTCCACTGGACAGGTCCAAGAGACCCAGTACTTC. As protein: CASSSTGQVQETQYF.

The rearrangement uses TRBV9 and TRBJ2-4; tentatively, D is TRBD2 (6 bases). The CDR3 consists of 16 residues. CDR1 and CDR2 from the germline V gene are SGDLS and YYNGEE. V lost 2 bases to trimming and J lost 8 bases, with 20 bases between them. The CDR3 sequence: CASSVTAGQGSDIQYF. DNA of the CDR3: TGTGCCAGCAGCGTTACGGCGGGGCAGGGTTCGGACATTCAGTACTTC.

V gene TRBV12-5 combines with J gene TRBJ1-1; D is ambiguous. V lost 0 bases to trimming and J lost 9 bases, with 8 bases between them. The CDR3 extends over 12 amino acids. Germline V gives CDR1 LGHNT, CDR2 FRNRAP. CDR3 DNA sequence: TGTGCTAGTGGTTTGGTACTAAAGAAAGCTTTCTTT. It translates to CASGLVLKKAFF.

This clone was seen just once. The chain combines TRBV4-3 with TRBJ1-6; D call uncertain. This CDR3 is 15 amino acids long. With 4 bases removed from V and 9 bases from J, the gap between germline ends came to 16 bases. Germline CDR1 reads LGHNA; CDR2 reads YSLEER. The CDR3 is CASSPSTGSLSPLHF. CDR3 nucleotides: TGCGCCAGCAGCCCCTCCACCGGGAGCCTTTCACCCCTCCACTTT.

The chain couples TRBV7-9 to TRBJ2-1, with 8 bases identical to TRBD1. This CDR3 is 14 amino acids long. Germline V gives CDR1 SEHNR, CDR2 FQNEAQ (reference sequence). V was clipped by 5 bases and J by 6 bases; unmatched bases: 6. The CDR3 region has the DNA TGTGCCAGCAGCCCAGGGGGCGCGGTCAATGAGCAGTTCTTC. Translation: CASSPGGAVNEQFF. Variable domain in full (rest from reference TRBV7-9 and TRBJ2-1): DTGVSQNPRHKITKRGQNVTFRCDPISEHNRLYWYRQTLGQGPEFLTYFQNEAQLEKSRLLSDRFSAERPKGSFSTLEIQRTEQGDSAMYLCASSPGGAVNEQFFGPGTRLTVL.

The chain combines TRBV14 with TRBJ1-1, with 8 nucleotides matching TRBD1. Germline V gene lookup returns CDR1 SGHDN and CDR2 FVKESK. The CDR3 length is 15 residues. V lost 4 bases and J lost 1; bases outside the gene matches: 5. The CDR3 DNA follows: TGTGCCAGCAGCCCCTGGACAGGGCCGAACACTGAAGCTTTCTTT. The encoded protein is CASSPWTGPNTEAFF.

Remarks on this clone: At one of its ends the junction is not consistent with the germline gene, which may arise from a read error. This sequence joins TRBV6-5 and TRBJ1-6; possible D gene TRBD1, 6 bases. Looked up from germline, CDR1 is MNHEY and CDR2 is SVGAGI. This CDR3 spans 15 amino acids. The CDR3 region has the DNA TGTGCCAGCAGCTACTCAGGGACACGGGATTCACCCCTCCACTTT. This sequence encodes CASSYSGTRDSPLHF.

The V and J genes are TRBV4-3 and TRBJ2-7, with D maybe TRBD1 (5 bases). Deletions cut 0 bases from V and 6 bases from J, with 15 bases between. Germline CDR1 and CDR2: LGHNA and YSLEER. The CDR3 loop spans 15 amino acids. CDR3 bases: TGCGCCAGCAGCCAAGATTTAGGACATCTATTCGAGCAGTACTTC. It encodes CASSQDLGHLFEQYF.